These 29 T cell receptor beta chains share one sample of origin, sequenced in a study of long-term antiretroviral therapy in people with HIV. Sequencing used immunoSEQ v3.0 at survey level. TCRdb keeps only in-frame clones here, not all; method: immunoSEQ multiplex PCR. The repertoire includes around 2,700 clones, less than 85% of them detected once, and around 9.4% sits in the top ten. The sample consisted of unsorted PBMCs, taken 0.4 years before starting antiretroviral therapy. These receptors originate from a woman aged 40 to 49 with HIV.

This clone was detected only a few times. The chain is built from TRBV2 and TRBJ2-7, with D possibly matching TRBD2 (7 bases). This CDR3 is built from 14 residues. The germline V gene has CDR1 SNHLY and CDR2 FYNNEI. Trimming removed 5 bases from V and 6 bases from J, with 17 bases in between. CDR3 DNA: TGTGCCAGCAGTTACACCCGAGGGGGGGGCGAGCAGTACTTC. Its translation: CASSYTRGGGEQYF.

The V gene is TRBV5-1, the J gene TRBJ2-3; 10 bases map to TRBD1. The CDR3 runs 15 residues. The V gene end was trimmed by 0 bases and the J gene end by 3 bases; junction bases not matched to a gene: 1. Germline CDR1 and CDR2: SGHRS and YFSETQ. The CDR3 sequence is CASSLGQGATDTQYF. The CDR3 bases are TGCGCCAGCAGCTTGGGACAGGGGGCTACAGATACGCAGTATTTT.

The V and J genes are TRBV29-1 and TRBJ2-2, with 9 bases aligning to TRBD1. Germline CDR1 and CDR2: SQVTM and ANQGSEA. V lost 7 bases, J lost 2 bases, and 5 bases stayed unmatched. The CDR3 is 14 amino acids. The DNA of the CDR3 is TGCAGCGCGGGGACAGGGCCTAACACCGGGGAGCTGTTTTTT. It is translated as CSAGTGPNTGELFF.

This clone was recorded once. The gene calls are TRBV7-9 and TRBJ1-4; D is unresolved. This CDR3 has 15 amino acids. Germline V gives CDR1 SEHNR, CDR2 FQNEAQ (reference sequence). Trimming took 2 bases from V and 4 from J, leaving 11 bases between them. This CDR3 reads CASSLSGGFNEKLFF. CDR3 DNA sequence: TGTGCCAGCAGCTTATCAGGAGGGTTTAATGAAAAACTGTTTTTT.

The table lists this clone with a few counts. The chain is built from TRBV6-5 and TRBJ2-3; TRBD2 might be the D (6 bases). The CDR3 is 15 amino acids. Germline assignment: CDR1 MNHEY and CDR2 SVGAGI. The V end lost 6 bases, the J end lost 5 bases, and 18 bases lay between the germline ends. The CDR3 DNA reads TGTGCCAGCAGGATACGGGACTCCCGGGAAGATACGCAGTATTTT. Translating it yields CASRIRDSREDTQYF.

Written as DNA, the CDR3 is TGTGCCAGCAGTTTCGGAGACACCACCGGGGAGCTGTTTTTT. It is translated as CASSFGDTTGELFF. This chain connects TRBV27 to TRBJ2-2; D is uncertain. Between the trimmed V and J ends, which lost 3 bases and 4 bases, there was a span of 9 bases. The CDR3 is 14 residues long. The germline gives CDR1 MNHEY, CDR2 SMNVEV (reference sequence).

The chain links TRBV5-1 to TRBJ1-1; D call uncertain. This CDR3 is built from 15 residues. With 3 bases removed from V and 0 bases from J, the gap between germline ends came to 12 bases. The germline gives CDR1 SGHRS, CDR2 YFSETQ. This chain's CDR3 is CASSSVQGVNTEAFF. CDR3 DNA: TGCGCCAGCAGCTCGGTGCAAGGAGTGAACACTGAAGCTTTCTTT.

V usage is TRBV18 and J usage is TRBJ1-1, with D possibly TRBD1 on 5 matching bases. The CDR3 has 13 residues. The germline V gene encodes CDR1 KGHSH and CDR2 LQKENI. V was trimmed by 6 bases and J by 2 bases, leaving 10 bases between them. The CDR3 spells CASSLGENTEAFF. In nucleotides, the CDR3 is TGTGCCAGCTCGCTAGGGGAAAACACTGAAGCTTTCTTT.

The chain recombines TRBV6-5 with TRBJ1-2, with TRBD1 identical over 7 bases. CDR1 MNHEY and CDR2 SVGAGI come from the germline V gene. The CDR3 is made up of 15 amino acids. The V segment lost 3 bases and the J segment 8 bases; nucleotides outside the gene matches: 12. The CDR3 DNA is TGTGCCAGCAGTTATCAGCAGGGGGGTTCTAGAGGCTACACCTTC. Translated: CASSYQQGGSRGYTF.

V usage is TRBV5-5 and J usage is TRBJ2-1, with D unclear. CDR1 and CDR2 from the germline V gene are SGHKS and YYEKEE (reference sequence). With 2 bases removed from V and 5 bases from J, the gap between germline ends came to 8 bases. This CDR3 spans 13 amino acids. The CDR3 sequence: CASSLGRNNEQFF. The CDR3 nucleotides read TGTGCCAGCAGCTTAGGTCGGAACAATGAGCAGTTCTTC.

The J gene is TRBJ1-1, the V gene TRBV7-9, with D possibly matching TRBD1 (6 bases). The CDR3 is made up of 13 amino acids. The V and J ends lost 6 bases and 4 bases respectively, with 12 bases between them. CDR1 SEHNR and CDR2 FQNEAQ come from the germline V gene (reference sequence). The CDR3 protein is CASSTGRATEAFF. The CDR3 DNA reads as TGTGCCAGCAGTACAGGGCGTGCCACTGAAGCTTTCTTT.

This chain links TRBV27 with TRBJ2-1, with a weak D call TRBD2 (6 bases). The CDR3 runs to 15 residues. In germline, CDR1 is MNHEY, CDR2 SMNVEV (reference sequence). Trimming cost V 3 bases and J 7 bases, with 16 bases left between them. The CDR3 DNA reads TGTGCCAGCAGTTTTTTGGAGGGCCAAAGTAATGAGCAGTTCTTC. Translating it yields CASSFLEGQSNEQFF.

CDR3 loop: CASSLRKTQYF. In DNA form, the CDR3 reads TGTGCCAGCAGCTTAAGGAAGACCCAGTACTTC. The V gene is TRBV7-9, the J gene TRBJ2-5; D unresolved. The ends were cut back, 2 bases at V and 6 bases at J, with 4 bases in the middle. Germline V gene lookup returns CDR1 SEHNR and CDR2 FQNEAQ (reference sequence). This CDR3 is built from 11 residues.

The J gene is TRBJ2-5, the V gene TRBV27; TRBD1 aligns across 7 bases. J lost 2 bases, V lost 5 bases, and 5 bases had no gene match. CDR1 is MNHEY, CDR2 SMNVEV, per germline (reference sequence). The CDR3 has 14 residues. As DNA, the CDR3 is TGTGCCAGCAGTCCAAGGACAGGACAAGAGACCCAGTACTTC. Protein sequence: CASSPRTGQETQYF.

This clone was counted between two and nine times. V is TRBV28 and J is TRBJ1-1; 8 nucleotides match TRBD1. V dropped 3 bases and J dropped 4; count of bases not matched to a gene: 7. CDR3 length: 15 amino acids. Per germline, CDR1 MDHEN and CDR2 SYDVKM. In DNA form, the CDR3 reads TGTGCCAGCAGTTTTTTAGGACAGGGCGGCACTGAAGCTTTCTTT. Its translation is CASSFLGQGGTEAFF.

This CDR3 reads CSVEVGAEAFF. For the CDR3, the DNA is TGCAGCGTTGAAGTGGGGGCCGAAGCTTTCTTT. The chain links TRBV29-1 to TRBJ1-1, with D tentatively TRBD1 (6 bases). The CDR3 is 11 amino acids. V dropped 1 base and J dropped 8 bases, with 8 bases sitting between them. CDR1 SQVTM and CDR2 ANQGSEA come from the germline V gene.

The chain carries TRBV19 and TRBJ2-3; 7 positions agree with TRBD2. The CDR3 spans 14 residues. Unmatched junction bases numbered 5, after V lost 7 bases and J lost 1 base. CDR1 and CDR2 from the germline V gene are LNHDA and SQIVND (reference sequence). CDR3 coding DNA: TGTGCCAGTAATGCGGGAGTTGGCACAGATACGCAGTATTTT. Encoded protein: CASNAGVGTDTQYF.

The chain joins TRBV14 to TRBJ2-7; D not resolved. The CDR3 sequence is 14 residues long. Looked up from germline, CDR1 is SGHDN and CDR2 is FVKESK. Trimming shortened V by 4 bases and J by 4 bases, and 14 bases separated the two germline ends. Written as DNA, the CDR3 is TGTGCCAGCAGCCCTATCTACGCCCCTTACGAGCAGTACTTC. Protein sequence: CASSPIYAPYEQYF.

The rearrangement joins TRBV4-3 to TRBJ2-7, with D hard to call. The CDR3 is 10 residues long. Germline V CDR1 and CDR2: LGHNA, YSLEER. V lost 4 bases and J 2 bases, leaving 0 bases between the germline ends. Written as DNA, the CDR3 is TGCGCCAGCAGCCCCTACGAGCAGTACTTC. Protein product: CASSPYEQYF.

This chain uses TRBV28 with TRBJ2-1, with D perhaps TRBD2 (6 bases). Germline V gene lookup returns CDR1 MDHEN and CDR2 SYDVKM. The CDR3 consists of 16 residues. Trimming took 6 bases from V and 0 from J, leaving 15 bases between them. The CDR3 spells CASRPQAGTSYNEQFF. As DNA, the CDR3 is TGTGCCAGCAGGCCACAAGCGGGTACCTCCTACAATGAGCAGTTCTTC. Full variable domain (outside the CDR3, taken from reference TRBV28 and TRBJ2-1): DVKVTQSSRYLVKRTGEKVFLECVQDMDHENMFWYRQDPGLGLRLIYFSYDVKMKEKGDIPEGYSVSREKKERFSLILESASTNQTSMYLCASRPQAGTSYNEQFFGPGTRLTVL.

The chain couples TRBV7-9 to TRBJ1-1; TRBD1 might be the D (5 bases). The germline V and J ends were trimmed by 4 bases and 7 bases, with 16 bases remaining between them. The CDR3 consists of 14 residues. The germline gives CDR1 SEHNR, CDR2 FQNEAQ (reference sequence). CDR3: CASSSSYPGIEAFF. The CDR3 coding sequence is TGTGCCAGCAGCTCTTCATACCCAGGGATTGAAGCTTTCTTT.

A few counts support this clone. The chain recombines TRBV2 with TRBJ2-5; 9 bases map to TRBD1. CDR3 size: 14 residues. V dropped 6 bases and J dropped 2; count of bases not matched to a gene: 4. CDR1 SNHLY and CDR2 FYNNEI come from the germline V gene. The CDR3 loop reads CASRETGGQETQYF. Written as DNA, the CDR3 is TGTGCCAGCAGGGAGACAGGGGGACAAGAGACCCAGTACTTC.

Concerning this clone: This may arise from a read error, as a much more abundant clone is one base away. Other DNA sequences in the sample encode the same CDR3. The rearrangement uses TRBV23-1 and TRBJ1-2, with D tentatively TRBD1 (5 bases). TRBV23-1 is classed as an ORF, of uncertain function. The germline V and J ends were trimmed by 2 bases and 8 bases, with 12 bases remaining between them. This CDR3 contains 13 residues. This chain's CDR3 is CASSQRGVWGYTF. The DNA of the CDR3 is TGCGCCAGCAGTCAACGGGGGGTATGGGGCTACACCTTC.

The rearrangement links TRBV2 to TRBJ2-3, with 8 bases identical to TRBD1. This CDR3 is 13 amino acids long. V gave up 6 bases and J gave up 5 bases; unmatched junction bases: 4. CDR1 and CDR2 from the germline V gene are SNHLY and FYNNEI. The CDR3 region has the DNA TGTGCCAGCAGGACTACAGGGGGAGATACGCAGTATTTT. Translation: CASRTTGGDTQYF.

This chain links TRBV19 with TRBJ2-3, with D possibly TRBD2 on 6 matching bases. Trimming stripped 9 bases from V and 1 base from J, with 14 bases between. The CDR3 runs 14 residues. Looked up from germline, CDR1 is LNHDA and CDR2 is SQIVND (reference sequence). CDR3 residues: CASSGGWGTDTQYF. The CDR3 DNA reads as TGTGCCAGCAGTGGAGGGTGGGGCACAGATACGCAGTATTTT.

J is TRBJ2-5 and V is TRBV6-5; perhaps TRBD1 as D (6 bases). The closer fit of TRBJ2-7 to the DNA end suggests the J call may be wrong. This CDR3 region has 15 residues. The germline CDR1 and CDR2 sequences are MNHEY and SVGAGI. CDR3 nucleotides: TGTGCCAGCAAGGTCCGGACAGAGATCTCCTACGAGCAGTACTTC. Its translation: CASKVRTEISYEQYF.

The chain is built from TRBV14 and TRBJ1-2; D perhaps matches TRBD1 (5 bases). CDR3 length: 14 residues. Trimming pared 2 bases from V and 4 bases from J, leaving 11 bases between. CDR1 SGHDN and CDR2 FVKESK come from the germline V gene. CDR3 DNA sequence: TGTGCCAGCAGCCAACTACAGGTCCCCTATGGCTACACCTTC. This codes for CASSQLQVPYGYTF. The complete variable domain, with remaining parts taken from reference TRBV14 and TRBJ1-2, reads EAGVTQFPSHSVIEKGQTVTLRCDPISGHDNLYWYRRVMGKEIKFLLHFVKESKQDESGMPNNRFLAERTGGTYSTLKVQPAELEDSGVYFCASSQLQVPYGYTFGSGTRLTVV.

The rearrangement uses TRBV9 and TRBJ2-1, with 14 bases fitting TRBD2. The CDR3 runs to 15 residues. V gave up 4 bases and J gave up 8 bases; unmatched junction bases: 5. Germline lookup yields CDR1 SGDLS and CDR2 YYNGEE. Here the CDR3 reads CASSTGLAGEDEQFF. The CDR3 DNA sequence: TGTGCCAGCAGCACGGGACTAGCGGGAGAGGATGAGCAGTTCTTC.

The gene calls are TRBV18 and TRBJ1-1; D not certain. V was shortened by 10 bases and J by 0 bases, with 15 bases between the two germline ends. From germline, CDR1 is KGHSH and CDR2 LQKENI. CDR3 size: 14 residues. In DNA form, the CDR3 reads TGTGCCACCATCGCGACTGACTTGAACACTGAAGCTTTCTTT. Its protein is CATIATDLNTEAFF.